This T cell receptor beta chain was recovered during a study of blood T cell repertoires in COVID-19. Study in general: Samples came from the United States, Italy and Spain, spanning acute and convalescent COVID-19. The analysed material was cDNA or gDNA that came from T cells, B-cell-depleted T cells, or PBMCs.

Source study methods: Reference gene primer amplification gave nucleated cell count estimates. Clones were sequenced by immunoSEQ multiplex PCR, and TCRdb holds only the in-frame ones, with some missing. V and J calls and clone size follow that table, whereas D and trimming were derived from the DNA. The sample records 30,000 to 35,000 clones, approximately 82% being singletons. In this sample, this clone turned up a few times. Looked up from germline, CDR1 is SGHTA and CDR2 is FQGNSA. This CDR3 is built from 15 residues. The ends were cut back, 5 bases at V and 5 bases at J, with 19 bases in the middle.

The clonotype originates from a man at least 80 years old with active or convalescent COVID-19. Sequencing used peripheral blood. This rearrangement joins TRBV7-2 to TRBJ2-7, with D tentatively TRBD1 (7 bases). The CDR3 DNA is TGTGCCAGCAGCCTCGAGACAGGGAGGAAAAACGAGCAGTACTTC. The encoded protein is CASSLETGRKNEQYF.